The entry that follows covers one TCR beta chain sequence. As yet, its antigen is unknown. This entry belongs to a study of siplizumab effects on memory and regulatory T cells. Each sample contributed about 10^5 TCR templates to the assay. The repertoire was sequenced with immunoSEQ multiplex PCR; TCRdb's copy has only in-frame clones and lacks some. The data show around 87,000 clones, around 89% seen once. The germline gives CDR1 WSHSY, CDR2 SAAADI. The CDR3 loop spans 14 amino acids. The V gene lost 6 bases and the J gene lost 5 bases, with 16 bases spanning the gap. Whole-study results and caveats: The majority of clones, roughly 75-95% of proliferating CD4+ or CD8+ clones, lacked an assignable naive or memory phenotype.

Sequenced sample: CD4+ T cells sorted from blood. The J gene is TRBJ1-1, the V gene TRBV10-2, with TRBD1 as a possible D gene (6 bases). The receptor was isolated from a human donor in good health. The CDR3 reads CASRTQGTGTEAFF. As DNA, the CDR3 is TGCGCCAGCAGAACACAGGGTACGGGGACTGAAGCTTTCTTT.